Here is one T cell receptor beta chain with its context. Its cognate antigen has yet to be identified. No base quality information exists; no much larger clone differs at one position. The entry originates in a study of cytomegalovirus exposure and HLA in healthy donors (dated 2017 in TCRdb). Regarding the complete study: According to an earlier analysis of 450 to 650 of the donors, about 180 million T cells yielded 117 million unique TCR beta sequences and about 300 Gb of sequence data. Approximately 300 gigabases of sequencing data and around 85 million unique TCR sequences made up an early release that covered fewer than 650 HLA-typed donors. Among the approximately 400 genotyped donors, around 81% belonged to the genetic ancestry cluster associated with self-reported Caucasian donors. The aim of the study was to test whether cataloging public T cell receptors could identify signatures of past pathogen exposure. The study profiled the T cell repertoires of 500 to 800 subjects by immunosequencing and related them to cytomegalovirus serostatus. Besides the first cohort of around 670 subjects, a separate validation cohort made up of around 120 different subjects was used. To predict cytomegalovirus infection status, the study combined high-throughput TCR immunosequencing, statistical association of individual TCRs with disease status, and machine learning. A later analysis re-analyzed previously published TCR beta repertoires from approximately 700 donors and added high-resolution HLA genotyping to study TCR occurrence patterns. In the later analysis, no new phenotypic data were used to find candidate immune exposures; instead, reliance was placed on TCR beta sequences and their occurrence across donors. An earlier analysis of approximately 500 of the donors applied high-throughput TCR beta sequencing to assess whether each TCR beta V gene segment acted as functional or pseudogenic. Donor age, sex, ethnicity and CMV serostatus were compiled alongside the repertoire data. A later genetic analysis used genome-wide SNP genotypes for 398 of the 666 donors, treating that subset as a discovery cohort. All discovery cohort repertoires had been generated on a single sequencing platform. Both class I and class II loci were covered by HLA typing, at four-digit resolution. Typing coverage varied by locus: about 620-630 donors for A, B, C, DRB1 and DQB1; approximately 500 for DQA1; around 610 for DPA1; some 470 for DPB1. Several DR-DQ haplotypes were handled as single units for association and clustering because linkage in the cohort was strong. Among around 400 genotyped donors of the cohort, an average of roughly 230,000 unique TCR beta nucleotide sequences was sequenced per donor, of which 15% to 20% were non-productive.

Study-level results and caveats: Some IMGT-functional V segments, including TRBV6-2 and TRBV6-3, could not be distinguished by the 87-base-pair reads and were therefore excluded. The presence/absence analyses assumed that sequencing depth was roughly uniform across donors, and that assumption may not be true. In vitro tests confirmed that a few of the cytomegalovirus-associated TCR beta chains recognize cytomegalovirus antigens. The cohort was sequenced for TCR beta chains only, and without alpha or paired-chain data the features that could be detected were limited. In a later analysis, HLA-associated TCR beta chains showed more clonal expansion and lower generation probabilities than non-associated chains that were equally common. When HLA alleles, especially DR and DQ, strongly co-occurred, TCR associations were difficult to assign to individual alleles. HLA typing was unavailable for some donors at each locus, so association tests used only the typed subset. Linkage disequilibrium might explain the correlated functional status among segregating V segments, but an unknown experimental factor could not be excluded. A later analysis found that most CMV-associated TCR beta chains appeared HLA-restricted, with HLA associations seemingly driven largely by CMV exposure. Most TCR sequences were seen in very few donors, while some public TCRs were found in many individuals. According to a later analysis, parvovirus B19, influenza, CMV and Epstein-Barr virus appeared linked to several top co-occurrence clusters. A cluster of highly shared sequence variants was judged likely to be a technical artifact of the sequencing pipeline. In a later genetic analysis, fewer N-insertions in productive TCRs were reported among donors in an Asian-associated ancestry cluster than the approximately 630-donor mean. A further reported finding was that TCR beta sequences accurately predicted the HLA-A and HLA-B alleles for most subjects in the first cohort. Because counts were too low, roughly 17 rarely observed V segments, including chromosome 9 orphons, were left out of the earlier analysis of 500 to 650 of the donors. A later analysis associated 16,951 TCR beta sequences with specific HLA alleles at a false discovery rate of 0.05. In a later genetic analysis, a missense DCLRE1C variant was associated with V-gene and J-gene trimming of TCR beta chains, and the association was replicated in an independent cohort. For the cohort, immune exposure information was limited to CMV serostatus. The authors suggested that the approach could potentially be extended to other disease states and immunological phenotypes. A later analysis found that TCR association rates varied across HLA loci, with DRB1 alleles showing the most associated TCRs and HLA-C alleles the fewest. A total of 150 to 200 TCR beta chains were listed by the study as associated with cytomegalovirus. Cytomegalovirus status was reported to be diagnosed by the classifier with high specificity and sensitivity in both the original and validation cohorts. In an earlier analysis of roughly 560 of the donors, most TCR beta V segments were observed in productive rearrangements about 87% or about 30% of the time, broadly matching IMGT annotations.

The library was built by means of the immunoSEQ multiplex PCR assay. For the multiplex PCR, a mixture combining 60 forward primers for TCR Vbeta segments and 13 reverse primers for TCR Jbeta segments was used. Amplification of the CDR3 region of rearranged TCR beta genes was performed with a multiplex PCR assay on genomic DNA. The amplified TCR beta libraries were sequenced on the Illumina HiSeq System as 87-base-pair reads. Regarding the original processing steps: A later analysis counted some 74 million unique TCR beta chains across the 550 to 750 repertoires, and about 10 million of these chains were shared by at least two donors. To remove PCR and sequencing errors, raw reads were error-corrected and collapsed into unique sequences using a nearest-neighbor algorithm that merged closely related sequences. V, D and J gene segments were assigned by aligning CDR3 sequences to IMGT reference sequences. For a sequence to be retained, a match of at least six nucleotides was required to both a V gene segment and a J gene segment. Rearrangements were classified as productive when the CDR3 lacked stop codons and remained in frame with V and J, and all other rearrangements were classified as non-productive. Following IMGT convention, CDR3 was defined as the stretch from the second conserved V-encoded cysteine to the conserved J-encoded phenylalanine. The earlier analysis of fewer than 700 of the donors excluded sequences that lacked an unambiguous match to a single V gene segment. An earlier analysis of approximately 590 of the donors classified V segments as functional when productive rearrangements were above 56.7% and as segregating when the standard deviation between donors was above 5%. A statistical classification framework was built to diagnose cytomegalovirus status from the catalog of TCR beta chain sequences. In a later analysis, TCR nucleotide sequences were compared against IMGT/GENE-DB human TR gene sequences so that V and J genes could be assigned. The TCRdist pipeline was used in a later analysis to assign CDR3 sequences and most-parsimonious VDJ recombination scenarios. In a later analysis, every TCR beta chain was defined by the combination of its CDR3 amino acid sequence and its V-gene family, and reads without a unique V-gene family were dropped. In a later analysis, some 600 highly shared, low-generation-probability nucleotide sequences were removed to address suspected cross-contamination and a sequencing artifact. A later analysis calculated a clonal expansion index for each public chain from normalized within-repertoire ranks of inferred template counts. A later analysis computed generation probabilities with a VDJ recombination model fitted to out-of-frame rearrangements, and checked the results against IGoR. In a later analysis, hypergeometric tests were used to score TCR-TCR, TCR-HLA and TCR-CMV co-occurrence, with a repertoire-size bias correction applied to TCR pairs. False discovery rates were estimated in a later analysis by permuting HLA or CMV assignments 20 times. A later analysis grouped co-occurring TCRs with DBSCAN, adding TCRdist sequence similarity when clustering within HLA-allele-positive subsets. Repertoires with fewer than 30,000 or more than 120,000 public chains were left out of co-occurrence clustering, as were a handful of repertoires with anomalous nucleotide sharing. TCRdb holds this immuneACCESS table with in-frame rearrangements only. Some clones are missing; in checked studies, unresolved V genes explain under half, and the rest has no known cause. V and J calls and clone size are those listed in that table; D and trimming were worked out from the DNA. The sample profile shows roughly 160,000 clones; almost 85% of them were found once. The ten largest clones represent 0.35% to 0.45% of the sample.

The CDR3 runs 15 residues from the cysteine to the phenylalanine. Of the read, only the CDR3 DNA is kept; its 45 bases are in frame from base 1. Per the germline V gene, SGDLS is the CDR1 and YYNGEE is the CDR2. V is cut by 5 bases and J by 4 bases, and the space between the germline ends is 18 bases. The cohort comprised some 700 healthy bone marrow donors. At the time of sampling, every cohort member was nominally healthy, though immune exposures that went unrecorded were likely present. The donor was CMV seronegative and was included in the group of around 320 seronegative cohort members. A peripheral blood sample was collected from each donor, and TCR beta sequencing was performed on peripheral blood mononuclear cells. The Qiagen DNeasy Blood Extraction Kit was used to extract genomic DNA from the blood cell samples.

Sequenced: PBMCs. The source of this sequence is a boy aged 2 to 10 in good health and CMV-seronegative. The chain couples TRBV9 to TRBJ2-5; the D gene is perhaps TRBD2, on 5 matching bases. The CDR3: CASSGSWERGETQYF. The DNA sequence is TGTGCCAGCAGTGGAAGCTGGGAGCGAGGAGAGACCCAGTACTTC.